This T cell receptor beta chain was sequenced during a study of early T cells in non-severe SARS-CoV-2 infection (dated by TCRdb to the early 2020s). With regard to the full study: TCR sequencing used bulk RNA from unsorted whole blood, so alpha and beta chains could not be paired.

Libraries came from 5' RACE. The sequencing machine was a NextSeq 500. Unique molecular identifiers were attached to individual cDNA molecules in the TCR library protocol so that sequencing error and PCR bias could be corrected. Both TCR alpha and beta chains were sequenced, and tight co-correlation was observed between alpha and beta sequence abundances in each sample. In the source study's methods: V gene, J gene and CDR3 annotation of TCR sequences was performed with Decombinator V4. TCRs were defined as expanded if a significant change between any two time points was detected under a Poisson model with p below 0.0001. TCR abundances were normalised to the total number of TCRs sequenced per sample and were expressed as counts per million. TRAV1-2 paired with TRAJ12, TRAJ20 or TRAJ33 defined MAIT TCRs, while TRAV10 paired with TRAJ18 defined iNKT TCRs. VDJdb, accessed 1 November 2021, was searched for CMV, EBV and SARS-CoV-2 annotated TCRs, with TCRs annotated for multiple antigens excluded. In TCRdb, the public reads were trimmed at Q25 with fastp and aligned with MiXCR, with productive beta chains retained. Rows are unified per CDR3 protein, each entry keeping the most common DNA and genes. TCRdb, not the authors, supplied the V and J calls. This sample comprises some 25,000 distinct CDR3 sequences, 5.4% of them detected only once. The ten largest make up about 0.9% of the sample.

What the authors observed across the whole study: VDJdb matching was skewed toward anti-spike CD8 responses, so virus-specific expansions were likely underestimated and private and CD4 specificities were missed.

In its sample, this clonotype was seen many times. No antigen is known for it. Base qualities were left out, and no much larger clone turns up one base away. V is cut back by 4 bases and J by 7 bases, with 3 bases in the junction unmatched. The CDR3 goes from the cysteine to the phenylalanine over 13 residues. Solely the CDR3 DNA is kept, with 39 bases framed from the first base. CDR1 and CDR2 are drawn from the germline V gene: SGHTA, FQGNSA. The study was a case-control design nested within a healthcare worker cohort in London, UK, with weekly nasopharyngeal swab PCR tests and blood sampling. Between 23 and 31 March 2020, the week of the UK lockdown, healthcare workers were enrolled and then followed up weekly for as long as 16 weeks.

The rearranged chain carries TRBV7-2 and TRBJ1-5; TRBD1 matches 8 bases in the middle. The specimen was whole blood. This clonotype originated in an adult who was a healthcare worker with PCR-confirmed SARS-CoV-2 infection or an uninfected control (not recorded which). The DNA is as follows: TGTGCCAGCAGCTATGACAGGGGACAGCCCCAGCATTTT. Translation gives CASSYDRGQPQHF.